The next 32 T cell receptor beta chains were all read from a single sample in a study of blood T cell repertoires in COVID-19. Using immunoSEQ multiplex PCR, the repertoire was profiled, and TCRdb retains in-frame clones only, with some absent. The sample shows 200,000 or so clones, approximately 88% of them seen only once. Sequencing used PBMCs or T cells enriched from blood (not recorded which). These receptor sequences come from a woman younger than 35 who had recovered from COVID-19.

This clone was observed once. The chain couples TRBV13 to TRBJ2-2; 12 bases match TRBD1. CDR1 and CDR2 (germline): PRHDT, FYEKMQ (reference sequence). The CDR3 runs 17 residues. Losses at the gene ends were 1 base for V and 7 bases for J; bases not matched to a gene: 7. Here the CDR3 reads CASSLDSGQGAGGELFF. The DNA of the CDR3 is TGTGCCAGCAGCTTAGATTCGGGACAGGGGGCCGGCGGGGAGCTGTTTTTT.

This clone was counted a few times. The CDR3 protein is CASSQGGGAIETQYF. The CDR3 nucleotides read TGCGCCAGCAGCCAAGGCGGGGGGGCAATAGAGACCCAGTACTTC. V is TRBV4-1 and J is TRBJ2-5; 9 positions match TRBD2. With 1 base clipped from V and 4 bases from J, the junction kept 4 bases outside the gene matches. This CDR3 comprises 15 residues. Germline V gene lookup returns CDR1 MGHRA and CDR2 YSYEKL.

The chain employs TRBV30 and TRBJ1-2; TRBD1 is a possible D gene (6 bases). The CDR3 runs to 14 residues. CDR1 and CDR2 from the germline V gene are GTSNPN and SVGIG (reference sequence). Trimming took off 4 bases at V and 7 bases at J, with 19 bases between the two ends. The CDR3 spells CAWTAGASFFGYTF. The CDR3 DNA reads as TGTGCCTGGACTGCGGGGGCCAGTTTTTTTGGCTACACCTTC.

The gene calls are TRBV6-5 and TRBJ1-2, with 7 bases lining up with TRBD1. Germline assignment: CDR1 MNHEY and CDR2 SVGAGI. This CDR3 region has 16 residues. V gave up 0 bases and J gave up 6 bases; unmatched junction bases: 10. The CDR3 coding sequence is TGTGCCAGCAGTTACTCCGCAACCGGGACAGCCGATGGCTACACCTTC. It encodes CASSYSATGTADGYTF.

The chain joins TRBV7-9 to TRBJ2-2, with D possibly being TRBD1 (5 bases). This CDR3 is 17 amino acids long. V was shortened by 0 bases and J by 4 bases, with 15 bases between the two germline ends. Per the germline V gene, CDR1 is SEHNR and CDR2 is FQNEAQ (reference sequence). The CDR3 nucleotides are TGTGCCAGCAGCTTAGCGCTAGGCAGGGCTGTCACCGGGGAGCTGTTTTTT. Translated, it gives CASSLALGRAVTGELFF.

The chain has TRBV5-4 and TRBJ2-2, with 13 bases matching TRBD2. Trimming took 1 base from V and 1 from J; bases not matched to a gene: 4. The CDR3 is made up of 18 amino acids. Germline-derived CDR1 and CDR2 are SGHNT and YYREEE (reference sequence). The CDR3 spells CASSLSGLAGVNTGELFF. The CDR3 DNA reads TGTGCCAGCAGCTTGTCCGGACTAGCGGGGGTGAACACCGGGGAGCTGTTTTTT.

The chain couples TRBV6-5 to TRBJ2-7, with D perhaps matching TRBD1 (5 bases). The CDR3 runs to 14 residues. Germline V gives CDR1 MNHEY, CDR2 SVGAGI. Trimming cost V 2 bases and J 0 bases, with 8 bases left between them. The chain's CDR3 is CASSYLDSSYEQYF. Written as DNA, the CDR3 is TGTGCCAGCAGTTACCTAGACAGCTCCTACGAGCAGTACTTC.

This chain links TRBV5-1 with TRBJ2-3; perhaps TRBD2 as D (5 bases). Germline lookup yields CDR1 SGHRS and CDR2 YFSETQ. V was shortened by 2 bases and J by 1 base, with 5 bases between the two germline ends. This CDR3 contains 13 residues. CDR3 DNA: TGCGCCAGCAGCTTCGGGGGCACAGATACGCAGTATTTT. It yields the protein CASSFGGTDTQYF.

The V and J genes are TRBV9 and TRBJ1-5, with D unresolved. The CDR3 consists of 15 residues. Between the trimmed V and J ends, which lost 1 base and 5 bases, there was a span of 13 bases. Germline V gene lookup returns CDR1 SGDLS and CDR2 YYNGEE. The CDR3 here is CASSVSAQEDQPQHF. The CDR3 DNA reads TGTGCCAGCAGCGTATCCGCTCAGGAGGATCAGCCCCAGCATTTT.

In this sample, this clone turned up once. The chain joins TRBV5-6 to TRBJ1-2; a possible D gene is TRBD1 (6 bases). Between the trimmed V and J ends, which lost 1 base and 8 bases, there was a span of 12 bases. The CDR3 consists of 13 residues. Per germline, CDR1 SGHDT and CDR2 YYEEEE. The CDR3 sequence is CASSLRTVGGYTF. In DNA, the CDR3 is TGTGCCAGCAGCTTGAGGACAGTAGGCGGCTACACCTTC.

This sequence joins TRBV28 and TRBJ1-3; the D gene is possibly TRBD1 (6 bases). Germline assignment: CDR1 MDHEN and CDR2 SYDVKM. Trimming pared 5 bases from V and 3 bases from J, leaving 20 bases between. The CDR3 totals 17 residues. The DNA for the CDR3 is TGTGCCAGCAGTCTGTATAGTATAGGGGGTGGTGGAAACACCATATATTTT. Its translation is CASSLYSIGGGGNTIYF.

CDR3 sequence reads: CASSAQGDSNQPQHF. CDR3 sequence (DNA): TGTGCCAGCAGCGCACAGGGGGATAGCAATCAGCCCCAGCATTTT. J is TRBJ1-5 and V is TRBV2; the match to TRBD1 covers 8 bases. Germline trimming cut 6 bases from V and 0 bases from J; bases unmatched to any gene: 4. The CDR3 is 15 amino acids. Germline values: CDR1 SNHLY, CDR2 FYNNEI. Together with reference TRBV2 and TRBJ1-5, the CDR3 gives the full variable domain: EPEVTQTPSHQVTQMGQEVILRCVPISNHLYFYWYRQILGQKVEFLVSFYNNEISEKSEIFDDQFSVERPDGSNFTLKIRSTKLEDSAMYFCASSAQGDSNQPQHFGDGTRLSIL.

The chain combines TRBV6-5 with TRBJ1-1; D gene ambiguous. V lost 6 bases to trimming and J lost 1 base, with 9 bases between them. The length of the CDR3 is 13 residues. Germline CDR1 and CDR2: MNHEY and SVGAGI. This chain's CDR3 is CASRSRRNTEAFF. DNA for the CDR3: TGTGCCAGCAGGAGCCGAAGGAACACTGAAGCTTTCTTT.

The V and J genes are TRBV30 and TRBJ2-1, with TRBD2 identical over 8 bases. Germline V CDR1 and CDR2: GTSNPN, SVGIG (reference sequence). The CDR3 runs 14 residues. J gave up 7 bases and V 2 bases, and 7 bases lay outside the gene matches. The CDR3 here is CAWSRTGGPNEQFF. In nucleotides, the CDR3 is TGTGCCTGGAGTAGGACGGGGGGGCCGAATGAGCAGTTCTTC.

The CDR3 DNA reads as TGTGCCATCAGTGGGACTAGCGGGGGGGCTGTAGATACGCAGTATTTT. Amino acids: CAISGTSGGAVDTQYF. The rearrangement joins TRBV10-3 to TRBJ2-3, with 15 bases identical to TRBD2. The germline V gene has CDR1 ENHRY and CDR2 SYGVKD. The V and J ends lost 4 bases and 5 bases, in that order; junction bases with no gene match: 4. The CDR3 has 16 residues.

A few counts support this clone. V is TRBV5-6 and J is TRBJ1-5, with 8 bases matching TRBD1. This CDR3 spans 15 amino acids. The germline V gene has CDR1 SGHDT and CDR2 YYEEEE. Losses at the gene ends were 4 bases for V and 2 bases for J; bases not matched to a gene: 5. This CDR3 is CASSAGQGGNQPQHF. The DNA for the CDR3 is TGTGCCAGCAGCGCTGGACAGGGAGGCAATCAGCCCCAGCATTTT.

The V call is TRBV4-1, the J call TRBJ2-5; a weak D match, TRBD1 (6 bases). V was cut by 3 bases and J by 5 bases, with 16 bases left in between. Germline V gene lookup returns CDR1 MGHRA and CDR2 YSYEKL. CDR3 length: 15 residues. In nucleotides, the CDR3 is TGCGCCAGCAGCCAGACCGGGACCCAGGGGGAGACCCAGTACTTC. Its translation: CASSQTGTQGETQYF.

This clone was detected only once. The junction differs from germline at one of its ends, possibly a read error. The chain is built from TRBV20-1 and TRBJ1-5; 7 nucleotides match TRBD1. This CDR3 is built from 13 residues. Germline V gene data show CDR1 as DFQATT and CDR2 as SNEGSKA (reference sequence). Here the CDR3 reads CSASGDSSQPQHF. CDR3 coding DNA: TGCAGTGCTAGTGGGGACAGCAGTCAGCCCCAGCATTTT.

V is TRBV12-3 or TRBV12-4 and J is TRBJ2-7; a weak D match, TRBD2 (6 bases). This CDR3 has 13 amino acids. V gave up 6 bases and J gave up 2 bases, with 11 bases separating them. The CDR3 here is CASRPAGTYEQYF. The CDR3 DNA follows: TGTGCCAGCAGACCCGCGGGAACCTACGAGCAGTACTTC.

V is TRBV5-6 and J is TRBJ1-6, with D possibly TRBD1 on 5 matching bases. The CDR3 spans 16 residues. Germline CDR1 is SGHDT and CDR2 is YYEEEE. Trimming took 0 bases from V and 7 from J, leaving 14 bases between them. The CDR3 DNA follows: TGTGCCAGCAGCTTGGATCAGGCAGGGCCAAATTCACCCCTCCACTTT. Translation: CASSLDQAGPNSPLHF.

The V and J genes are TRBV30 and TRBJ1-4, with 8 positions matching TRBD1. The V gene end was trimmed by 2 bases and the J gene end by 5 bases; junction bases not matched to a gene: 1. Germline CDR1 and CDR2: GTSNPN and SVGIG (reference sequence). The CDR3 runs to 13 residues. The DNA of the CDR3 is TGTGCCTGGAGTTCAGGGGGCAATGAAAAACTGTTTTTT. Its translation is CAWSSGGNEKLFF.

This clone appeared a few times. The CDR3 coding sequence is TGTGCCAGCAGCTGGAGGGACAGGGGGGGCTACACCTTC. As protein: CASSWRDRGGYTF. The J gene is TRBJ1-2, the V gene TRBV7-2; 11 positions agree with TRBD1. Germline-derived CDR1 and CDR2 are SGHTA and FQGNSA. The CDR3 extends over 13 amino acids. The trim removed 4 bases at V and 8 bases at J, leaving 3 bases unmatched.

In its sample, this clone was seen many times. The chain carries TRBV6-1 and TRBJ2-5; TRBD2 might be the D (5 bases). This CDR3 has 16 residues. V gave up 1 base and J gave up 5 bases, with 17 bases separating them. Germline CDR1 is MNHNS and CDR2 is SASEGT. CDR3 amino acids: CASSEDGGLGFETQYF. In nucleotides, the CDR3 is TGTGCCAGCAGTGAAGATGGAGGTCTCGGCTTTGAGACCCAGTACTTC.

The chain combines TRBV9 with TRBJ1-2; D is possibly TRBD1 (6 bases). V was trimmed by 0 bases and J by 5 bases, leaving 14 bases between them. The germline CDR1 and CDR2 sequences are SGDLS and YYNGEE. This CDR3 is built from 15 residues. CDR3 DNA: TGTGCCAGCAGCGTAGGACAGGATGTTTCGTATGGCTACACCTTC. This encodes CASSVGQDVSYGYTF.

The chain joins TRBV28 to TRBJ1-1, with D possibly TRBD1 on 5 matching bases. This CDR3 contains 14 residues. V was pared by 6 bases and J by 2 bases, with 13 bases between. Germline CDR1 MDHEN, CDR2 SYDVKM. CDR3 sequence reads: CASRLNRINTEAFF. Written as DNA, the CDR3 is TGTGCCAGCAGGCTGAACAGGATAAACACTGAAGCTTTCTTT.

J is TRBJ1-1 and V is TRBV5-1; the D is unclear. The CDR3 runs to 13 residues. In germline, CDR1 is SGHRS, CDR2 YFSETQ. V was trimmed by 4 bases and J by 5 bases, leaving 12 bases between them. This CDR3 is CASSLGGETEAFF. The CDR3 DNA is TGCGCCAGCAGCCTGGGCGGGGAGACTGAAGCTTTCTTT.

The gene calls are TRBV29-1 and TRBJ2-2, with 7 bases that match TRBD1. From germline, CDR1 is SQVTM and CDR2 ANQGSEA. The ends lost 7 bases at V and 6 bases at J; junction bases unmatched: 14. The CDR3 consists of 15 residues. CDR3 amino acids: CSAIKTGQFAGELFF. The CDR3 DNA is TGCAGCGCCATCAAAACGGGACAGTTTGCCGGGGAGCTGTTTTTT.

The chain links TRBV7-6 to TRBJ2-2; 8 nucleotides match TRBD2. The V gene's germline CDR1 is SGHVS and CDR2 FNYEAQ. The CDR3 totals 16 residues. Losses at the gene ends were 5 bases for V and 4 bases for J; bases not matched to a gene: 9. CDR3 nucleotides: TGTGCCAGCAGCCCTACGGGGGGGTTGGGCACCGGGGAGCTGTTTTTT. Protein product: CASSPTGGLGTGELFF.

This clone was detected only a few times. The chain links TRBV7-6 to TRBJ2-2; D is possibly TRBD2 (5 bases). The CDR3 totals 16 residues. Between the trimmed V and J ends, which lost 5 bases and 7 bases, there was a span of 20 bases. The germline CDR1 and CDR2 sequences are SGHVS and FNYEAQ. CDR3 loop: CASSPGSHSGNGELFF. The CDR3 nucleotides are TGTGCCAGCAGCCCCGGGTCCCACAGCGGTAACGGGGAGCTGTTTTTT.

The chain combines TRBV10-2 with TRBJ1-1; tentative D call: TRBD1 (5 bases). This CDR3 is built from 13 residues. Trimming took 7 bases from V and 0 from J, leaving 9 bases between them. CDR1 WSHSY and CDR2 SAAADI come from the germline V gene. The CDR3 region has the DNA TGCGCCAGCAAGACAGACTTGAACACTGAAGCTTTCTTT. Translation: CASKTDLNTEAFF.

This clone has only one observation. Other DNA sequences from this sample encode an identical CDR3 as well. V and J are TRBV5-1 and TRBJ2-3; maybe TRBD2 (6 bases). CDR1 and CDR2 from the germline V gene are SGHRS and YFSETQ. This CDR3 spans 14 amino acids. The V and J ends lost 1 base and 0 bases respectively, with 6 bases between them. The chain's CDR3 is CASSLLASTDTQYF. The CDR3 coding sequence is TGCGCCAGCAGCTTGCTAGCGAGCACAGATACGCAGTATTTT.

The CDR3 DNA is TGTGCCACCAGTGATTTCAGCGGGGGGAGGAGCTCCTACAATGAGCAGTTCTTC. As protein: CATSDFSGGRSSYNEQFF. This chain links TRBV24-1 with TRBJ2-1; 9 nucleotides agree with TRBD2. J was trimmed by 0 bases and V by 1 base; bases with no gene match: 6. The CDR3 is made up of 18 amino acids. The germline CDR1 and CDR2 sequences are KGHDR and SFDVKD.